This TCR beta chain is from a study of untreated major depressive disorder (dated by TCRdb to the late 2010s). Background on the whole study: A cross-sectional case-control design was used to compare T cell phenotype and TCR repertoire between antidepressant-free major depressive disorder patients and individually matched non-depressed controls. The sequencing was a follow-up to the differences in Vbeta 5.1, Vbeta 11 and Vbeta 22 usage that flow cytometry had picked up across the whole cohort. Study-wide conclusions, independent of this receptor: The sequencing comparisons used one-tailed planned tests on only three preselected Vbeta families. Higher TRBV05-01 (Vbeta 5.1) usage among CD4+ T cells of depressed patients compared with controls was confirmed by sequencing, with p = 0.040 in a one-tailed test. Because of strict matching and exclusion criteria, the study sample was comparatively small, which limits how generalizable the findings are. In the sequencing data, TRBV25-01 and TRBV02-01 usage was found to follow the flow-cytometry pattern, although statistical significance was not reached. In every sequenced subject, the top five TRBV05-01 clones were all identified as private clones.

The Qiagen DNeasy Blood and Tissue Kit was used to extract total genomic DNA from the purified CD4+ T cells. Amplification and sequencing of the TCRbeta CDR3 region, as defined according to IMGT, were carried out with immunoSEQ immunosequencing protocols. The paper's processing steps were these. The immunoSEQ service preprocessed the raw sequence data to correct PCR and sequencing errors. Data were loaded into the immunoSEQ Analyzer and further analyzed with VDJtools v1.0.7. The paired Wilcoxon signed-rank test was used to test for differences between patients and controls. This is the immuneACCESS table as TCRdb keeps it, with only in-frame sequences that have V and J called. A part of the clones is gone; compared with another copy, unresolved V genes explain less than half, and the rest is unexplained. V and J calls plus clone size are reproduced from that table; the DNA served to infer D and trimming. Here the sample has more than 25,000 clones; roughly nine tenths occur a single time. Clones ranked in the top ten supply about 0.75% of the sample.

Every depressed patient was matched in pairs with a non-depressed control on sex, age, current smoking status and body mass index. All participants were of European descent. Patients had a DSM-IV diagnosis of major depressive disorder with a Hamilton Rating Scale for Depression score of at least 18. Patients had been free of any psychiatric medication, including antidepressants, for at least 8 weeks before enrollment. Among patients, depression severity was moderate to severe. Major medical conditions, Axis I/II comorbidities, regular medication or illicit drug use, and drinking over 100 g alcohol weekly were applied as exclusion criteria for all participants. About 30 ml of peripheral blood was collected from each participant into EDTA tubes. CD4+ T cells were purified from thawed PBMCs by magnetic negative selection with the BD IMag Human CD4 T Lymphocyte Enrichment Set. Flow cytometry confirmed that the CD4+ enrichment method typically gave around 96% purity. TCRbeta sequencing was performed on a subgroup of a handful of case-control pairs selected blind to chemokine receptor expression and flow-cytometric repertoire skewing results. Every blood sample was taken in the morning at 8:00 a.m., after which PBMCs were separated out using Ficoll-Hypaque gradient centrifugation. PBMCs were gradually cooled to -80 degrees C for cryopreservation and then kept in liquid nitrogen until assay.

In regard to this clone: The clone's antigen remains unknown. Per-base qualities were not stored, and no clone one base away is much larger.

V loses 3 bases of germline sequence and J loses 2 bases, and the interval between the two ends is 11 bases. CDR1 and CDR2 are read off the germline V gene as SGHVS and FQNEAQ. The CDR3, cysteine through phenylalanine, is 15 amino acids long. Kept here is only the CDR3 DNA, which spans 45 bases and is read in frame from base 1. Sample: CD4+ T cells from PBMCs. The chain uses TRBV7-8 and TRBJ1-5; the D gene is unclear. This clonotype originated in a woman in her 30s with major depressive disorder. The DNA is as follows: TGTGCCAGCAGCTTTACGAGGGCCCGCAATCAGCCCCAGCATTTT. Translation gives CASSFTRARNQPQHF.